This TCR beta chain was identified in a study of blood T cell repertoires in COVID-19. Study details: COVID-19 samples collected from the United States, Italy and Spain covered acute and convalescent phases.

This clone has just a few counts. Repertoires were generated with immunoSEQ multiplex PCR, while TCRdb's copy carries only in-frame clones and drops some. The sample yields about 320,000 clones, around nine tenths seen once. Living in 20 to 30 US areas, the participants were between roughly 18 and 95 years of age. Cohort assignment relied on participant-reported clinical history. The recovered donors of Cohort 3 showed two negative PCRs, clearance, or symptom resolution. The CDR3 is 14 residues long. CDR1 and CDR2 from the germline V gene are SGHNT and YYREEE (reference sequence). V gave up 5 bases and J gave up 8 bases, with 17 bases separating them.

The sequence was obtained from a man in his 60s who had recovered from COVID-19. The material sequenced was PBMCs or T cells enriched from blood (not recorded which). The chain combines TRBV5-4 with TRBJ2-1, with a weak D call TRBD1 (6 bases). Here the CDR3 reads CASSVRGSTHEQFF. As DNA, the CDR3 is TGTGCCAGCAGTGTTAGGGGGAGTACCCATGAGCAGTTCTTC.